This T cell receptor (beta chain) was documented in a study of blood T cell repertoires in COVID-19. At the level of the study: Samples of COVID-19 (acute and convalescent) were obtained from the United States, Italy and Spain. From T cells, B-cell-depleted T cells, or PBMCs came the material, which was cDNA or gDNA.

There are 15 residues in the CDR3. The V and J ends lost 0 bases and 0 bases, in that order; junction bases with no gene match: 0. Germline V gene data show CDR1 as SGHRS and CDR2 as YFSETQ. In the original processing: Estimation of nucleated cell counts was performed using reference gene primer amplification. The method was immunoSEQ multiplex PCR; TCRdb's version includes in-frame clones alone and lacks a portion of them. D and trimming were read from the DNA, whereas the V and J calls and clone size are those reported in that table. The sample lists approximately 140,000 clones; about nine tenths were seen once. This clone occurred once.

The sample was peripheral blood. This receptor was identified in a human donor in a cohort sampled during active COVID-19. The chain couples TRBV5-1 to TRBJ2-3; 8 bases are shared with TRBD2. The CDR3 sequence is CASSLVAGSTDTQYF. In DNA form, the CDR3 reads TGCGCCAGCAGCTTGGTAGCGGGGAGCACAGATACGCAGTATTTT.